One sample yielded the 21 T cell receptor beta chains listed below, sequenced in a study of cytomegalovirus exposure and HLA in healthy donors. 13 Jbeta primers and 60 Vbeta primers were used for the PCR. Sequencing used immunoSEQ multiplex PCR; TCRdb keeps in-frame clones, though not all of them. The repertoire holds 150,000 to 200,000 clones, with roughly 80% as singletons. Sequencing input: PBMCs. These receptors were taken from a female donor in good health and CMV-seronegative.

This chain connects TRBV30 to TRBJ2-3, with D possibly matching TRBD1 (6 bases). V was cut by 0 bases and J by 4 bases, with 11 bases left in between. Germline lookup yields CDR1 GTSNPN and CDR2 SVGIG (reference sequence). CDR3 length equals 14 residues. CDR3 DNA: TGTGCCTGGAGTGTTATGGCAGGGGCAGATACGCAGTATTTT. Protein: CAWSVMAGADTQYF.

This clone has only a few counts. This sequence joins TRBV7-9 and TRBJ2-7, with 10 bases fitting TRBD1. This CDR3 region has 16 residues. Trimming cost V 0 bases and J 0 bases; bases outside gene matches: 2. Germline-derived CDR1 and CDR2 are SEHNR and FQNEAQ (reference sequence). CDR3 in DNA: TGTGCCAGCAGCTTAGCGGGACAGGGGAGCTCCTACGAGCAGTACTTC. Translation: CASSLAGQGSSYEQYF.

This rearrangement joins TRBV10-3 to TRBJ1-3, with a weak D call TRBD1 (5 bases). The CDR3 runs 14 residues. The V gene's germline CDR1 is ENHRY and CDR2 SYGVKD. Trimming cost V 2 bases and J 2 bases, with 7 bases left between them. The CDR3 region has the DNA TGTGCCATCAGTGAGGGGGGGACTGGAAACACCATATATTTT. Protein product: CAISEGGTGNTIYF.

The chain has TRBV19 and TRBJ2-3, with 14 bases that match TRBD2. Germline loops: CDR1 LNHDA, CDR2 SQIVND (reference sequence). Trimming took 5 bases from V and 2 from J; bases not matched to a gene: 3. The CDR3 has 16 amino acids. The CDR3 region has the DNA TGTGCCAGTAGTTCGGGACTAGCGGGAGCCACAGATACGCAGTATTTT. It translates to CASSSGLAGATDTQYF. Drawing the rest from reference TRBV19 and TRBJ2-3, the complete variable domain is DGGITQSPKYLFRKEGQNVTLSCEQNLNHDAMYWYRQDPGQGLRLIYYSQIVNDFQKGDIAEGYSVSREKKESFPLTVTSAQKNPTAFYLCASSSGLAGATDTQYFGPGTRLTVL.

The J gene is TRBJ1-2, the V gene TRBV5-8, with a tentative D call TRBD1 (5 bases). Trimming took 1 base from V and 6 from J, leaving 16 bases between them. Germline lookup yields CDR1 SGHTS and CDR2 YDEGEE. CDR3 length: 15 amino acids. CDR3 coding DNA: TGTGCCAGCAGCTTGTCCCCGGGGCGCGGGGATGGCTACACCTTC. It encodes CASSLSPGRGDGYTF.

Only a few counts were recorded for this clone. This sequence joins TRBV11-3 and TRBJ2-2, with TRBD1 identical over 8 bases. The J segment lost 1 base and the V segment lost 5 bases, leaving 3 bases of the junction unmatched. In germline, CDR1 is SGHNT, CDR2 YENEEA. The CDR3 runs to 15 residues. CDR3 amino acids: CASSPGTGNTGELFF. CDR3 DNA: TGTGCCAGCAGCCCCGGGACAGGGAACACCGGGGAGCTGTTTTTT.

This clone came up once. One junction end disagrees with the germline gene, perhaps due to a read error. This chain connects TRBV10-3 to TRBJ2-1; 10 bases align to TRBD1. This CDR3 spans 14 amino acids. Germline CDR1 and CDR2: ENHRY and SYGVKD. The CDR3: CAISGQGGDNEQFF. The CDR3 coding sequence is TGTGCCATCAGCGGACAGGGGGGAGACAATGAACAGTTCTTC.

This clone was detected many times. V is TRBV6-5 and J is TRBJ2-2; no reliable D call. Per the germline V gene, CDR1 is MNHEY and CDR2 is SVGAGI. Deletions cut 5 bases from V and 2 bases from J, with 12 bases between. The CDR3 loop spans 15 amino acids. The CDR3 DNA sequence: TGTGCCAGCAGTCCAGAGATGGGCAACACCGGGGAGCTGTTTTTT. This translates into CASSPEMGNTGELFF.

The chain couples TRBV5-1 to TRBJ1-4, with D possibly TRBD1 on 6 matching bases. In germline, CDR1 is SGHRS, CDR2 YFSETQ. The CDR3 covers 15 residues. Between the trimmed V and J ends, which lost 4 bases and 7 bases, there was a span of 17 bases. CDR3 residues: CASSTGNAIPEKLFF. DNA for the CDR3: TGCGCCAGCAGCACAGGGAACGCAATCCCTGAAAAACTGTTTTTT.

CDR3 DNA sequence: TGCGCCAGCCAACGCTTCGCGGCAGGGCTGGAAGATACGCAGTATTTT. This translates into CASQRFAAGLEDTQYF. The gene calls are TRBV5-1 and TRBJ2-3, with D tentatively TRBD1 (5 bases). The V and J ends lost 7 bases and 5 bases respectively, with 23 bases between them. This CDR3 region has 16 residues. CDR1 and CDR2 (germline): SGHRS, YFSETQ.

The chain has TRBV6-5 and TRBJ2-7; 8 bases align to TRBD2. The CDR3 covers 16 residues. The germline V gene encodes CDR1 MNHEY and CDR2 SVGAGI. J was trimmed by 2 bases and V by 0 bases; bases with no gene match: 6. The CDR3 is CASSYSFSGTPYEQYF. CDR3 nucleotide sequence: TGTGCCAGCAGTTACTCGTTTAGCGGGACCCCCTACGAGCAGTACTTC.

The chain joins TRBV19 to TRBJ1-2, with D perhaps TRBD1 (5 bases). Germline V CDR1 and CDR2: LNHDA, SQIVND (reference sequence). V lost 1 base and J lost 8, with 11 bases in between. The CDR3 spans 13 residues. CDR3 loop: CASSIAGNLGYTF. Written as DNA, the CDR3 is TGTGCCAGTAGTATAGCAGGGAATTTAGGCTACACCTTC.

This chain links TRBV11-3 with TRBJ2-2; D call uncertain. CDR1 and CDR2 (germline): SGHNT, YENEEA. The V end was cut by 0 bases, the J end by 5 bases, with 16 bases between. There are 17 residues in the CDR3. CDR3 amino acids: CASSLDRISEETGELFF. The CDR3 bases are TGTGCCAGCAGCTTAGATCGAATAAGCGAGGAGACCGGGGAGCTGTTTTTT.

This clone was counted only a few times. This chain joins TRBV19 and TRBJ1-1; 7 positions match TRBD1. CDR3 length: 18 amino acids. V gave up 2 bases and J gave up 1 base; unmatched junction bases: 13. CDR1 LNHDA and CDR2 SQIVND come from the germline V gene (reference sequence). This chain's CDR3 is CASSILLGPTGRNTEAFF. The DNA for the CDR3 is TGTGCCAGTAGTATACTCCTCGGCCCGACAGGGAGGAACACTGAAGCTTTCTTT.

The chain is built from TRBV5-8 and TRBJ2-3; 8 bases are a match to TRBD1. The CDR3 extends over 15 amino acids. Germline-derived CDR1 and CDR2 are SGHTS and YDEGEE. With V trimmed by 2 bases and J by 1 base, 3 bases remained unmatched. The CDR3 DNA sequence: TGTGCCAGCAGCTTATCAGGGGGCCGCACAGATACGCAGTATTTT. Translating gives CASSLSGGRTDTQYF.

The chain links TRBV4-1 to TRBJ1-1; D remains unclear. CDR3 size: 15 residues. Germline-derived CDR1 and CDR2 are MGHRA and YSYEKL. V was cut by 1 base and J by 5 bases, with 14 bases left in between. The CDR3 protein is CASSQVSLSSTEAFF. The CDR3 region has the DNA TGCGCCAGCAGCCAAGTTTCTCTATCGAGTACTGAAGCTTTCTTT.

Only a few counts were recorded for this clone. V usage is TRBV25-1 and J usage is TRBJ2-5, with D maybe TRBD2 (6 bases). The DNA matches TRBJ2-7 better at its end, which makes the J call doubtful. Germline V gene lookup returns CDR1 MGHDK and CDR2 SYGVNS. This CDR3 is 16 amino acids long. The CDR3 DNA reads TGTGCCAGCAGCCCCAAAACCGGGACTGAAGGGTACGAGCAGTACTTC. It specifies CASSPKTGTEGYEQYF.

This clone has just a few counts. This chain links TRBV19 with TRBJ2-2, with D maybe TRBD1 (6 bases). The CDR3 has 15 residues. Trimming took 2 bases from V and 5 from J, leaving 12 bases between them. Germline CDR1 reads LNHDA; CDR2 reads SQIVND (reference sequence). CDR3 amino acids: CASSIFPGATGELFF. The CDR3 nucleotides are TGTGCCAGTAGTATATTCCCAGGGGCTACCGGGGAGCTGTTTTTT.

V and J are TRBV6-5 and TRBJ1-2; possibly TRBD1 for D (6 bases). The CDR3 length is 14 residues. With 5 bases removed from V and 8 bases from J, the gap between germline ends came to 18 bases. Germline assignment: CDR1 MNHEY and CDR2 SVGAGI. The CDR3 nucleotides read TGTGCCAGCAGTGAGACCCAGGGGTCGGGCGGCTACACCTTC. Residues: CASSETQGSGGYTF.

V and J are TRBV5-1 and TRBJ1-1, with 10 bases matching TRBD1. The CDR3 is 15 amino acids. The V and J ends lost 4 bases and 5 bases, in that order; junction bases with no gene match: 8. Germline V gene lookup returns CDR1 SGHRS and CDR2 YFSETQ. CDR3 sequence: CASSGGQGTGTEAFF. CDR3 sequence (DNA): TGCGCCAGCAGCGGGGGACAGGGGACAGGGACTGAAGCTTTCTTT. Together with reference TRBV5-1 and TRBJ1-1, the CDR3 gives the full variable domain: KAGVTQTPRYLIKTRGQQVTLSCSPISGHRSVSWYQQTPGQGLQFLFEYFSETQRNKGNFPGRFSGRQFSNSRSEMNVSTLELGDSALYLCASSGGQGTGTEAFFGQGTRLTVV.

V gene TRBV9 combines with J gene TRBJ2-3; TRBD2 aligns across 7 bases. J lost 0 bases, V lost 2 bases, and 6 bases had no gene match. This CDR3 has 16 amino acids. CDR1 SGDLS and CDR2 YYNGEE come from the germline V gene. CDR3 sequence: CASSVRRSGSTDTQYF. CDR3 in DNA: TGTGCCAGCAGCGTCCGACGTAGCGGGAGCACAGATACGCAGTATTTT.